This TCR beta chain was documented in a study of early T cells in non-severe SARS-CoV-2 infection. Across the whole study: It was bulk RNA from unsorted whole blood that was sequenced, and the chains were unpaired.

The length of the CDR3 is 12 residues. Germline V lookup: CDR1 MDHEN, CDR2 SYDVKM. The J segment lost 7 bases and the V segment lost 6 bases, leaving 0 bases of the junction unmatched. TCRdb re-derived calls from the 5' RACE reads in MiXCR, one entry per CDR3 protein. The sample shows around 44,000 distinct CDR3 sequences, approximately 7.5% of them seen only once. This clonotype was counted at least ten times. Sample: whole blood. The rearrangement joins TRBV28 to TRBJ1-5; 10 bases map to TRBD1. The sequence was collected from an adult who was a healthcare worker with PCR-confirmed SARS-CoV-2 infection or an uninfected control (not recorded which). The CDR3 nucleotides are TGTGCCAGCAGGACAGGGGGCCAGCCCCAGCATTTT. Translation: CASRTGGQPQHF.